These 27 T cell receptor beta chains were all obtained from the same sample, sequenced in a study of radiotherapy plus CTLA-4 blockade in lung cancer. Profiling relied on immunoSEQ multiplex PCR, and the TCRdb table lists in-frame clones only, not all of them. This sample carries about 88,000 clones, around 72% of them seen once, and the ten largest clones take roughly 13%. Source: peripheral blood, taken from a patient treated with radiotherapy plus ipilimumab. The receptors come from a human donor with non-small cell lung cancer that progressed on radiotherapy plus ipilimumab.

This clone was recorded a few times. This chain joins TRBV19 and TRBJ1-4, with TRBD1 identical over 10 bases. This CDR3 spans 15 amino acids. V was clipped by 6 bases and J by 5 bases; unmatched bases: 6. Per germline, CDR1 LNHDA and CDR2 SQIVND (reference sequence). Here the CDR3 DNA reads TGTGCCAGTAGATCCCCGGGACAGGGGAATGAAAAACTGTTTTTT. Its translation: CASRSPGQGNEKLFF.

This chain uses TRBV7-2 with TRBJ2-3; 9 positions match TRBD2. Germline loops: CDR1 SGHTA, CDR2 FQGNSA. The V segment lost 3 bases and the J segment 4 bases; nucleotides outside the gene matches: 8. The CDR3 consists of 16 residues. The CDR3 region is CASSFHSGGRADTQYF. The CDR3 coding sequence is TGTGCCAGCAGCTTCCATAGCGGGGGACGAGCAGATACGCAGTATTTT.

For this clone: The junction and the germline gene differ at one end; a read error may be behind it. V gene TRBV29-1 combines with J gene TRBJ2-5; 9 positions match TRBD1. This CDR3 spans 13 amino acids. Looked up from germline, CDR1 is SQVTM and CDR2 is ANQGSEA. The CDR3 reads CSVEGGTGETQYF. CDR3 nucleotides: TGCAGCGTCGAAGGGGGGACAGGGGAGACCCAGTACTTC.

The chain employs TRBV19 and TRBJ1-5; 7 nucleotides match TRBD1. The CDR3 spans 15 residues. The J segment lost 1 base and the V segment lost 9 bases, leaving 9 bases of the junction unmatched. CDR1 is LNHDA and CDR2 is SQIVND in the germline V gene (reference sequence). The CDR3 DNA reads TGTGCCAGCAAGATTGAGGACAGGAGCAATCAGCCCCAGCATTTT. It specifies CASKIEDRSNQPQHF.

This clone has a handful of counts. The V call is TRBV2, the J call TRBJ1-1; D remains ambiguous. The CDR3 spans 13 residues. Germline values: CDR1 SNHLY, CDR2 FYNNEI. Deletions cut 5 bases from V and 6 bases from J, with 13 bases between. The CDR3 here is CASSSGPLSEAFF. Written as DNA, the CDR3 is TGTGCCAGCAGTTCGGGTCCCCTTTCTGAAGCTTTCTTT.

The rearrangement links TRBV5-4 to TRBJ2-3; no firm D call. Trimming removed 0 bases from V and 3 bases from J, with 5 bases in between. The CDR3 loop spans 13 amino acids. CDR1 is SGHNT, CDR2 YYREEE, per germline (reference sequence). The CDR3 nucleotides read TGTGCCAGCAGCTTGGCCGGGACAGATACGCAGTATTTT. It codes for CASSLAGTDTQYF.

V is TRBV29-1 and J is TRBJ2-5, with D perhaps given as TRBD1 or TRBD2 (5 bases each). Trimming left V 7 bases short and J 5 bases short, with 17 bases between. Germline V gives CDR1 SQVTM, CDR2 ANQGSEA. The CDR3 runs 13 residues. The CDR3 nucleotides read TGCAGCGCCCCCGGGACGACGTCTGAGACCCAGTACTTC. Residues: CSAPGTTSETQYF.

The genes are TRBV9 and TRBJ2-1; D unresolved. Trimming pared 4 bases from V and 2 bases from J, leaving 13 bases between. The germline V gene encodes CDR1 SGDLS and CDR2 YYNGEE. The CDR3 spans 15 residues. This chain's CDR3 is CASSPSTGTYNEQFF. In DNA form, the CDR3 reads TGTGCCAGCAGCCCTTCCACTGGGACCTACAATGAGCAGTTCTTC. The full variable domain, completed using reference TRBV9 and TRBJ2-1, is DSGVTQTPKHLITATGQRVTLRCSPRSGDLSVYWYQQSLDQGLQFLIQYYNGEERAKGNILERFSAQQFPDLHSELNLSSLELGDSALYFCASSPSTGTYNEQFFGPGTRLTVL.

A few counts support this clone. The sample contains more than one DNA sequence encoding this CDR3. This sequence joins TRBV5-6 and TRBJ1-2, with 11 nucleotides matching TRBD1. With V trimmed by 5 bases and J by 4 bases, 4 bases remained unmatched. The germline gives CDR1 SGHDT, CDR2 YYEEEE. The CDR3 totals 14 residues. DNA of the CDR3: TGTGCCAGCAGTTCCGGGACAGGGGGCTATGGCTACACCTTC. It yields the protein CASSSGTGGYGYTF.

The chain employs TRBV4-3 and TRBJ1-2; D may be TRBD1 (5 bases). Trimming pared 4 bases from V and 2 bases from J, leaving 17 bases between. The CDR3 is 16 residues long. CDR1 is LGHNA and CDR2 is YSLEER in the germline V gene. Here the CDR3 reads CASSRDTGTTNYGYTF. CDR3 in DNA: TGCGCCAGCAGCCGAGATACCGGGACTACAAACTATGGCTACACCTTC.

This clone was recorded a few times. The V gene is TRBV19, the J gene TRBJ2-3; 10 bases line up with TRBD1. From germline, CDR1 is LNHDA and CDR2 SQIVND (reference sequence). V trimming: 5 bases; J trimming: 7 bases; junction bases outside the gene matches: 12. The CDR3 is made up of 16 amino acids. DNA for the CDR3: TGTGCCAGTAGTCCCCGGGACAGGGGCCGTCTGTATACGCAGTATTTT. Its translation: CASSPRDRGRLYTQYF.

The chain is built from TRBV28 and TRBJ2-2; no definite D call. CDR1 is MDHEN, CDR2 SYDVKM, per germline. This CDR3 contains 14 residues. V lost 3 bases to trimming and J lost 7 bases, with 12 bases between them. CDR3: CASSLIGIGGELFF. As DNA, the CDR3 is TGTGCCAGCAGTTTGATAGGGATTGGCGGGGAGCTGTTTTTT.

V is TRBV11-2 and J is TRBJ1-2; D ambiguous. V was clipped by 1 base and J by 5 bases, with 5 bases between them. The CDR3 has 12 amino acids. CDR1 is SGHAT, CDR2 FQNNGV, per germline. CDR3 region: CASSLAGYGYTF. In nucleotides, the CDR3 is TGTGCCAGCAGCTTAGCGGGGTATGGCTACACCTTC.

V usage is TRBV27 and J usage is TRBJ2-2; TRBD1 might be the D (5 bases). The germline V gene encodes CDR1 MNHEY and CDR2 SMNVEV (reference sequence). The length of the CDR3 is 16 residues. V was clipped by 2 bases and J by 0 bases, with 10 bases between them. CDR3 residues: CASSLGRGANTGELFF. The DNA of the CDR3 is TGTGCCAGCAGTTTAGGAAGGGGCGCGAACACCGGGGAGCTGTTTTTT.

This clone was counted between two and nine times. This rearrangement joins TRBV6-5 to TRBJ1-3; D unresolved. Trimming pared 6 bases from V and 2 bases from J, leaving 11 bases between. In germline, CDR1 is MNHEY, CDR2 SVGAGI. The CDR3 runs to 14 residues. In DNA, the CDR3 is TGTGCCAGCAGCATCAACAGCGCTGGAAACACCATATATTTT. This gives the protein CASSINSAGNTIYF.

This clone was found once. The genes are TRBV9 and TRBJ2-1, with 11 bases that match TRBD2. Unmatched junction bases numbered 8, after V lost 4 bases and J lost 8 bases. The germline V gene has CDR1 SGDLS and CDR2 YYNGEE. The CDR3 is 15 residues long. This CDR3 reads CASSSSGRKGDEQFF. CDR3 sequence (DNA): TGTGCCAGCAGCTCTAGCGGGAGGAAGGGCGATGAGCAGTTCTTC.

The V gene is TRBV7-9, the J gene TRBJ1-1; possibly TRBD1 for D (6 bases). The V gene lost 5 bases and the J gene lost 5 bases, with 15 bases spanning the gap. This CDR3 contains 14 residues. Germline CDR1 is SEHNR and CDR2 is FQNEAQ (reference sequence). The CDR3: CASSTTGSKTEAFF. CDR3 sequence (DNA): TGTGCCAGCAGCACCACAGGGTCAAAGACTGAAGCTTTCTTT. Looking up the rest from reference TRBV7-9 and TRBJ1-1 gives the full variable domain: DTGVSQNPRHKITKRGQNVTFRCDPISEHNRLYWYRQTLGQGPEFLTYFQNEAQLEKSRLLSDRFSAERPKGSFSTLEIQRTEQGDSAMYLCASSTTGSKTEAFFGQGTRLTVV.

The chain couples TRBV19 to TRBJ1-1; 8 bases line up with TRBD1. Germline V gene data show CDR1 as LNHDA and CDR2 as SQIVND (reference sequence). V lost 2 bases, J lost 4 bases, and 3 bases stayed unmatched. CDR3 length: 14 amino acids. The DNA for the CDR3 is TGTGCCAGTAGTATAAACAGGGGGGCCACTGAAGCTTTCTTT. Translating gives CASSINRGATEAFF.

The chain recombines TRBV28 with TRBJ1-2; a possible D gene is TRBD1 (6 bases). The CDR3 covers 14 residues. With 2 bases removed from V and 6 bases from J, the gap between germline ends came to 13 bases. Germline assignment: CDR1 MDHEN and CDR2 SYDVKM. CDR3: CASSLRGRGDGYTF. CDR3 nucleotides: TGTGCCAGCAGTTTAAGGGGCAGGGGAGATGGCTACACCTTC.

The J gene is TRBJ2-3, the V gene TRBV12-5, with D tentatively TRBD2 (6 bases). There are 14 residues in the CDR3. Trimming removed 7 bases at V and 5 bases at J, with 16 bases between. The germline CDR1 and CDR2 sequences are LGHNT and FRNRAP. CDR3 sequence reads: CASAPGGLIDTQYF. DNA for the CDR3: TGTGCTAGTGCCCCCGGGGGATTGATAGATACGCAGTATTTT.

The J gene is TRBJ1-2, the V gene TRBV7-9; D is uncertain. Germline V CDR1 and CDR2: SEHNR, FQNEAQ (reference sequence). V dropped 5 bases and J dropped 5 bases, with 12 bases sitting between them. There are 13 residues in the CDR3. The CDR3 region has the DNA TGTGCCAGCAGCCAAGACCTGGGGTATGGCTACACCTTC. Translating gives CASSQDLGYGYTF.

Remarks on this clone: One base away lies a much larger clone, so this may be a sequencing read error. This sequence joins TRBV7-2 and TRBJ2-7; D not resolved. The length of the CDR3 is 11 residues. Germline values: CDR1 SGHTA, CDR2 FQGNSA. V lost 4 bases and J 3 bases, leaving 4 bases between the germline ends. CDR3 coding DNA: TGTGCCAGCAGCTCCCTCTACGAGCAGTACTTC. Encoded protein: CASSSLYEQYF.

The genes are TRBV27 and TRBJ1-1, with D hard to call. The CDR3 sequence is 15 residues long. CDR1 and CDR2 from the germline V gene are MNHEY and SMNVEV (reference sequence). V was trimmed by 4 bases and J by 5 bases, leaving 17 bases between them. The CDR3 spells CASSYSGRAWTEAFF. As DNA, the CDR3 is TGTGCCAGCAGTTATTCGGGGAGAGCATGGACTGAAGCTTTCTTT.

This clone was picked up a small number of times. This chain joins TRBV28 and TRBJ2-3; D unclear. Germline lookup yields CDR1 MDHEN and CDR2 SYDVKM. This CDR3 contains 16 residues. V gave up 5 bases and J gave up 0 bases, with 15 bases separating them. DNA of the CDR3: TGTGCCAGCAGTGCCCCGGCGACCACTAGCACAGATACGCAGTATTTT. Its protein is CASSAPATTSTDTQYF.

V and J are TRBV9 and TRBJ2-3; 14 nucleotides agree with TRBD2. V lost 4 bases to trimming and J lost 5 bases; unmatched junction nucleotides: 6. The germline CDR1 and CDR2 sequences are SGDLS and YYNGEE. This CDR3 contains 16 residues. Written as DNA, the CDR3 is TGTGCCAGCAGCTCAGGACTAGCGGGAGGTGAAGATACGCAGTATTTT. It yields the protein CASSSGLAGGEDTQYF.

This chain connects TRBV5-4 to TRBJ2-3; unclear D gene. Germline loops: CDR1 SGHNT, CDR2 YYREEE (reference sequence). V lost 4 bases, J lost 6 bases, and 9 bases lay in between. This CDR3 has 12 residues. The CDR3 nucleotides are TGTGCCAGCAGCCTACCAGCGGATACGCAGTATTTT. Translation gives CASSLPADTQYF.

The chain links TRBV7-2 to TRBJ1-5; TRBD1 matches at 8 bases. The CDR3 consists of 15 residues. V shed 5 bases, J shed 6 bases, and the junction held 9 bases outside the gene matches. Germline CDR1 reads SGHTA; CDR2 reads FQGNSA. DNA of the CDR3: TGTGCCAGCAGCCTATCAGGGGGCTATAGTCAGCCCCAGCATTTT. It translates to CASSLSGGYSQPQHF.